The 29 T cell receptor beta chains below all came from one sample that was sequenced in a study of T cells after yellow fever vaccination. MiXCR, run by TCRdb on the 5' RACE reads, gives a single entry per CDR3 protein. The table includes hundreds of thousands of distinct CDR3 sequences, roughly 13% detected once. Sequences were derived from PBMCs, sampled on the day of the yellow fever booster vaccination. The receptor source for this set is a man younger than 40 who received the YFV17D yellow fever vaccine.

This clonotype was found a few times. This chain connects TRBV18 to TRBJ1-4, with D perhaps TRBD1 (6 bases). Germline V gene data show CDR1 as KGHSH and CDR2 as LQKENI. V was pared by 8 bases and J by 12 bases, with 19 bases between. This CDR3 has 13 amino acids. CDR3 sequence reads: CASKGQTLEELFF. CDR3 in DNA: TGTGCCAGCAAAGGACAGACACTTGAGGAACTGTTTTTT.

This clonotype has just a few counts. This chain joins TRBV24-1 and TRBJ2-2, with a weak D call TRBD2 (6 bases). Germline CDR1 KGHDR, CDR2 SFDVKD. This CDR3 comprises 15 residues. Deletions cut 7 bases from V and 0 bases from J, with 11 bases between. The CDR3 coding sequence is TGTGCCACCAGGCGGGGCGGGACGAACACCGGGGAGCTGTTTTTT. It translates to CATRRGGTNTGELFF.

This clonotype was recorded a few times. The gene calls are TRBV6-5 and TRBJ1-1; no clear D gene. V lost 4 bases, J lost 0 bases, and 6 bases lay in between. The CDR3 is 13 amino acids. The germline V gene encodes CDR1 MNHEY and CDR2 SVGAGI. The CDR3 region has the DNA TGTGCCAGCAGTTTTACCCTGAACACTGAAGCTTTCTTT. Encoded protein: CASSFTLNTEAFF.

CDR3 amino acids: CASKSLGLAGAAKNIQYF. As DNA, the CDR3 is TGTGCCAGCAAAAGTCTCGGACTAGCGGGAGCGGCCAAAAACATTCAGTACTTC. The V gene is TRBV10-3, the J gene TRBJ2-4; 13 positions match TRBD2. This CDR3 has 18 amino acids. Germline CDR1 is ENHRY and CDR2 is SYGVKD. Trimming removed 10 bases from V and 1 base from J; junction bases left unmatched: 13.

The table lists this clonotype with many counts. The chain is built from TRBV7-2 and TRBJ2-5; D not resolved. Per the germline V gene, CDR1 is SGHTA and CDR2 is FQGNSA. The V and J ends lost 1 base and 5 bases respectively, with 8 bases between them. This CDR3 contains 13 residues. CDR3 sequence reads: CASSLGRGETQYF. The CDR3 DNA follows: TGTGCCAGCAGCTTAGGACGTGGGGAGACCCAGTACTTC.

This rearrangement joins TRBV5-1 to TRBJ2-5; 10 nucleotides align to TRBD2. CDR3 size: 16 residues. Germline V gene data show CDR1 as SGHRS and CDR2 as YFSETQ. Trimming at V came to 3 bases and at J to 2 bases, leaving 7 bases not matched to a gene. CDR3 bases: TGCGCCAGCAGCTACACTAGCGGGGCTACTCAAGAGACCCAGTACTTC. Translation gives CASSYTSGATQETQYF. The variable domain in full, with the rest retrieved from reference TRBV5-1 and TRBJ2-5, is KAGVTQTPRYLIKTRGQQVTLSCSPISGHRSVSWYQQTPGQGLQFLFEYFSETQRNKGNFPGRFSGRQFSNSRSEMNVSTLELGDSALYLCASSYTSGATQETQYFGPGTRLLVL.

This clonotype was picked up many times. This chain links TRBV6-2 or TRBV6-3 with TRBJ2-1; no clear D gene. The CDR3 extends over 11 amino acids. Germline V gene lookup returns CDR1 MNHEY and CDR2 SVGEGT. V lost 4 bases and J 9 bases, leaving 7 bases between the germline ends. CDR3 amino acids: CASSLVREQFF. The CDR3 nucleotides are TGTGCCAGCAGTTTGGTTCGTGAGCAGTTCTTC.

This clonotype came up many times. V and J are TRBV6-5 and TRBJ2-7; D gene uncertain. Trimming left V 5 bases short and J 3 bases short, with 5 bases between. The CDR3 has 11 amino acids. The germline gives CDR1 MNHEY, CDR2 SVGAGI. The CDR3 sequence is CASSDNYEQYF. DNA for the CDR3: TGTGCCAGCAGTGACAACTACGAGCAGTACTTC.

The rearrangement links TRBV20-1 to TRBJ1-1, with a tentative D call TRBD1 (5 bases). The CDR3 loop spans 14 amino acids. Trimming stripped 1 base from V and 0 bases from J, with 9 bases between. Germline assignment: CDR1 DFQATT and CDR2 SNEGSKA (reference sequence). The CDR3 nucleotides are TGCAGTGCTAGAGGAACAGGCATGAACACTGAAGCTTTCTTT. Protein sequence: CSARGTGMNTEAFF.

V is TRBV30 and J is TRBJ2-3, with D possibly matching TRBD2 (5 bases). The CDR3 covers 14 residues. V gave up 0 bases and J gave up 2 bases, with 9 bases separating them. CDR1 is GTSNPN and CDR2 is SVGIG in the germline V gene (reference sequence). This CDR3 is CAWSVGSTTDTQYF. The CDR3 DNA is TGTGCCTGGAGTGTAGGGAGCACCACAGATACGCAGTATTTT.

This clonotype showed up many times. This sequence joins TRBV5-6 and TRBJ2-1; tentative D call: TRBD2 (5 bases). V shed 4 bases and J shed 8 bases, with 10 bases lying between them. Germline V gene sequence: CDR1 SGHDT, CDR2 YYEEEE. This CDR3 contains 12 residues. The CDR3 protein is CASSKGDDEQFF. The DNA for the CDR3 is TGTGCCAGCAGCAAGGGAGACGATGAGCAGTTCTTC.

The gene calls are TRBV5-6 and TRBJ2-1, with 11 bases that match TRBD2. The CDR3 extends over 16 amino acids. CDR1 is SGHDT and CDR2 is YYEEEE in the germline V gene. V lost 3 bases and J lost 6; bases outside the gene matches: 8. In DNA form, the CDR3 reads TGTGCCAGCAGCTCTCCGGGACTAGCGGCGGTCAATGAGCAGTTCTTC. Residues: CASSSPGLAAVNEQFF.

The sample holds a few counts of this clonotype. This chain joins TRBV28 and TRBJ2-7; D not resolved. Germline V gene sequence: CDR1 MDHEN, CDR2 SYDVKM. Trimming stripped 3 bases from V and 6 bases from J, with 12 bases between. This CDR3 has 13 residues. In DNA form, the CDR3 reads TGTGCCAGCAGTTTGAGACCCGCCGCCGAGCAGTACTTC. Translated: CASSLRPAAEQYF.

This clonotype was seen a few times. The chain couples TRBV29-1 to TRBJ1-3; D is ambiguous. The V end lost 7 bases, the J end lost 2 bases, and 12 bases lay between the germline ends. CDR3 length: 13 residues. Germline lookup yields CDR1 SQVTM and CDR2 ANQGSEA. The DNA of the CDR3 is TGCAGCGCCCTATCGGGAACTGGAAACACCATATATTTT. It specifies CSALSGTGNTIYF.

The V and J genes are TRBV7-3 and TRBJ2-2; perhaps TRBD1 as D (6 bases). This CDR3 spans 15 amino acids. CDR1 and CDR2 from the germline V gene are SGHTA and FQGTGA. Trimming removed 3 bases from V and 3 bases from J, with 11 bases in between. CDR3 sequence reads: CASSLVGGYTGELFF. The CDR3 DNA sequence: TGTGCCAGCAGCTTGGTAGGGGGTTACACCGGGGAGCTGTTTTTT.

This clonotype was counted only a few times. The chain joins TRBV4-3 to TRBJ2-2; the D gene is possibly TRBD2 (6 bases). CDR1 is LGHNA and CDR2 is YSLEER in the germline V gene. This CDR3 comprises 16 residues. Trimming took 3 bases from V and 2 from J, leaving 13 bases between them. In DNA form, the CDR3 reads TGCGCCAGCAGCCAGGGCGGGACGCACAACACCGGGGAGCTGTTTTTT. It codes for CASSQGGTHNTGELFF.

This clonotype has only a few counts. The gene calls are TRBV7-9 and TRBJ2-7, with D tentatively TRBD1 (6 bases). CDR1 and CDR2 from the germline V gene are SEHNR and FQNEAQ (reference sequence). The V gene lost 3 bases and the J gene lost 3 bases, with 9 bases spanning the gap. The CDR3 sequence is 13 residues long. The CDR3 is CASSFRTDYEQYF. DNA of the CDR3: TGTGCCAGCAGCTTCCGGACAGACTACGAGCAGTACTTC.

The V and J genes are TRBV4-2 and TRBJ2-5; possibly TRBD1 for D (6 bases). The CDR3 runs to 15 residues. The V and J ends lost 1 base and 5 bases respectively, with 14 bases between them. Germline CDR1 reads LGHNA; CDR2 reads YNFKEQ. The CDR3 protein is CASSQVEGRGETQYF. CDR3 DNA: TGTGCCAGCAGCCAAGTTGAAGGAAGGGGGGAGACCCAGTACTTC.

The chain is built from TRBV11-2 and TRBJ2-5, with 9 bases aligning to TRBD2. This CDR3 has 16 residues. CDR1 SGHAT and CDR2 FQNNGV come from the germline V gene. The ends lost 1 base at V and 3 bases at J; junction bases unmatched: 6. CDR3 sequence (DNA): TGTGCCAGCAGCTTAGTAAGGCTAGCGGGAAAAGAGACCCAGTACTTC. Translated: CASSLVRLAGKETQYF.

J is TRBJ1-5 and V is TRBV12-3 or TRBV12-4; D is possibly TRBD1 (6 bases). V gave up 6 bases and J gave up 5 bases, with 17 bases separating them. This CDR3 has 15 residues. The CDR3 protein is CASSTGRRGYQPQHF. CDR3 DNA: TGTGCCAGCAGCACAGGGCGGAGGGGGTATCAGCCCCAGCATTTT.

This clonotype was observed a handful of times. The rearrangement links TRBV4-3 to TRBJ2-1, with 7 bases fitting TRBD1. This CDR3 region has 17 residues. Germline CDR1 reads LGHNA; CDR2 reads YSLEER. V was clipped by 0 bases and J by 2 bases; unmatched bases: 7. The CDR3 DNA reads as TGCGCCAGCAGCCAAGACCCGGCAGGGGGAGCCTACAATGAGCAGTTCTTC. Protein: CASSQDPAGGAYNEQFF.

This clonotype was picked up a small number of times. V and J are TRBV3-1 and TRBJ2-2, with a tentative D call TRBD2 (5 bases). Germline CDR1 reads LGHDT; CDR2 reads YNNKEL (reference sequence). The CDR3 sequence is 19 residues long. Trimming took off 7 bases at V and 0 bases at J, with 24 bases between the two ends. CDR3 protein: CASTPEVRTRTPNTGELFF. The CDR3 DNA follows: TGTGCCAGCACCCCGGAAGTCCGTACTAGGACCCCGAACACCGGGGAGCTGTTTTTT.

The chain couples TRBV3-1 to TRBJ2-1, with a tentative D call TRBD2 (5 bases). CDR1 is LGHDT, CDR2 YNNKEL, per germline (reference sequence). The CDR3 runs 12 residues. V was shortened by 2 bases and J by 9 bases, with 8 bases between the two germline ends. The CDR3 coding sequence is TGTGCCAGCAGCCAACTAGAGGGTGAGCAGTTCTTC. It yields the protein CASSQLEGEQFF.

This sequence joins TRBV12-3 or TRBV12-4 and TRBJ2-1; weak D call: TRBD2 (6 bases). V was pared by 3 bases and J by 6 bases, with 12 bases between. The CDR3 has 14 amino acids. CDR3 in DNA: TGTGCCAGCAGTTTTGTTCTAGCGTCCAATGAGCAGTTCTTC. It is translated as CASSFVLASNEQFF.

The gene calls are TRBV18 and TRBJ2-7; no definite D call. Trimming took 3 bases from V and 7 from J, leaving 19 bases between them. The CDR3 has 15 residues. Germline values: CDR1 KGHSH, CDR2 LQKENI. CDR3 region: CASSPTDAYLGEQYF. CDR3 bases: TGTGCCAGCTCACCGACGGACGCCTATCTGGGGGAGCAGTACTTC.

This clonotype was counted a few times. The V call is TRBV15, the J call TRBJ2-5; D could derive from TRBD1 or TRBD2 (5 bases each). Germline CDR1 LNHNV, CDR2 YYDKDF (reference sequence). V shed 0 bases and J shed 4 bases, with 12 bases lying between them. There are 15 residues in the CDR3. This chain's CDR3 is CATSRDLGVRETQYF. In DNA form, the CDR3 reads TGTGCCACCAGCAGAGATTTGGGGGTCCGAGAGACCCAGTACTTC.

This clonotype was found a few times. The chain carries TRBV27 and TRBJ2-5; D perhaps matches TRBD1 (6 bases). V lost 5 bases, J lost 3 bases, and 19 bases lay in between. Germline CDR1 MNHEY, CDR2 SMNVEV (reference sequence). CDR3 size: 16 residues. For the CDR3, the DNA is TGTGCCAGCAGTCCCTCCGGGACACCGATAGAAGAGACCCAGTACTTC. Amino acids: CASSPSGTPIEETQYF.

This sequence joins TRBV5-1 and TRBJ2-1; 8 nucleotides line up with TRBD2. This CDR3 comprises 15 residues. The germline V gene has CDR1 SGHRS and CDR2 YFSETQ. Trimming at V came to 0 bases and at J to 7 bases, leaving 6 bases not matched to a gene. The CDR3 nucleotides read TGCGCCAGCAGCTTGGACGGGAGGGCCTTTAATGAGCAGTTCTTC. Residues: CASSLDGRAFNEQFF.

The CDR3 DNA sequence: TGTGCCAGCAGCCTCCGATCTGGGGTTTCCAATGAGCAGTTCTTC. This encodes CASSLRSGVSNEQFF. V and J are TRBV3-1 and TRBJ2-1; D not certain. Germline values: CDR1 LGHDT, CDR2 YNNKEL (reference sequence). Trimming stripped 4 bases from V and 6 bases from J, with 16 bases between. This CDR3 has 15 residues.